The rows below give T cell receptor beta chains drawn from one sample of a study of blood T cell repertoires in COVID-19. Sequencing used immunoSEQ multiplex PCR; TCRdb keeps in-frame clones, though not all of them. The table records 300,000 to 400,000 clones, 90% to 95% of them present only once. The source material was peripheral blood. These receptors were taken from a young woman who had recovered from COVID-19. CDR3s include the opening cysteine and the closing phenylalanine or tryptophan. D genes are given only for firm matches. For some rows the clone size is stated as once, few or many, or as a class when expanded; others skip it.

- TRBJ1-1 TRBV6-5 - TGTGCCAGCATTACCCGGGGGGGGAACACTGAAGCTTTCTTT CASITRGGNTEAFF
- TRBJ1-1 TRBV5-4 - TGTGCCAGCAGCTTGGGACGGGAATTCACTGAAGCTTTCTTT CASSLGREFTEAFF
- TRBJ1-3 TRBV2 - TGTGCCAGCAGCATTAAAGTAGGGGACTACTCTGGAAACACCATATATTTT CASSIKVGDYSGNTIYF
- TRBJ2-3 TRBV19 - TGTGCCAGTAGTATAGGTCGTAGGGGTGTAGATACGCAGTATTTT CASSIGRRGVDTQYF
- TRBJ2-3 TRBV19 - TGTGCCAGTAGTATAGGTGCGGGAAGGGAAGGAGATACGCAGTATTTT CASSIGAGREGDTQYF
TRBD1 TRBJ1-3 TRBV6-1 - TGTGCCAGCAGTGACGGACAGGGGGCTTCAGGAAACACCATATATTTT CASSDGQGASGNTIYF
TRBD2 TRBJ2-3 TRBV30 - TGTGCCTGGAGAGTAGGGCGGGAGGGCCCAGATACGCAGTATTTT CAWRVGREGPDTQYF
- TRBJ1-1 TRBV6-5 - TGTGCCAGCAGCGCCGGGGGGAACACTGAAGCTTTCTTT CASSAGGNTEAFF
TRBD1 TRBJ1-2 TRBV4-3 - TGCGCCAGCCGCAGGGACAGGGGGTACTATGGCTACACCTTC CASRRDRGYYGYTF
- TRBJ2-1 TRBV6-2/TRBV6-3 - TGTGCCAGCAGTTACAACCATGGCCTCCCTACTAACTACAATGAGCAGTTCTTC CASSYNHGLPTNYNEQFF
- TRBJ2-1 TRBV6-1 - TGTGCCAGCAGTGAGATCCGAATAGCGAGAGACAATGAGCAGTTCTTC CASSEIRIARDNEQFF
- TRBJ1-5 TRBV2 - TGTGCCAGCAGGGCAGGGCTTAGCAATCAGCCCCAGCATTTT CASRAGLSNQPQHF
- TRBJ1-5 TRBV4-3 - TGCGCCAGCAGCCAAATGGGGGCTCAGCCCCAGCATTTT CASSQMGAQPQHF
- TRBJ2-2 TRBV10-3 few TGTGCCACCCGGGGGCGCGGGAGCCTGAACACCGGGGAGCTGTTTTTT CATRGRGSLNTGELFF
TRBD2 TRBJ2-3 TRBV6-2/TRBV6-3 - TGTGCCAGCAGTTTATACACGGGAGGGGCAGATACGCAGTATTTT CASSLYTGGADTQYF
- TRBJ1-5 TRBV9 once TGTGCCAGCAGTGTAGGTGGGACACCCCAGCCCCAGCATTTT CASSVGGTPQPQHF
TRBD1 TRBJ2-2 TRBV7-9 - TGTGCCAGCAGTGGACAGGGGGGCGCGAACACCGGGGAGCTGTTTTTT CASSGQGGANTGELFF
TRBD1 TRBJ2-2 TRBV11-2 - TGTGCCAGCAGCCACGGACAGGGCACCGGGGAGCTGTTTTTT CASSHGQGTGELFF
TRBD1 TRBJ1-2 TRBV5-1 - TGCGCCAGCAGCGGGGGACAGACCTATGGCTACACCTTC CASSGGQTYGYTF
TRBD1 TRBJ1-5 TRBV27 - TGTGCCAGCAGCCCCGGGACAGGGGGTTCTCAGCCCCAGCATTTT CASSPGTGGSQPQHF
- TRBJ2-5 TRBV15 once TGTGCCACCAGCAGACCCCCAGCGGAGACCCAGTACTTC CATSRPPAETQYF
- TRBJ2-1 TRBV19 - TGTGCCAGTAGTATAGAACTAGACCCTTACAATGAGCAGTTCTTC CASSIELDPYNEQFF
- TRBJ2-1 TRBV9 - TGTGCCAGCAGCGTATTCGTCGGGGGCAATGAGCAGTTCTTC CASSVFVGGNEQFF
TRBD2 TRBJ2-1 TRBV11-2 - TGTGCCAGCAGCTTAGACTGGACTAGCGGGGGGTACAATGAGCAGTTCTTC CASSLDWTSGGYNEQFF
- TRBJ2-6 TRBV18 - TGTGCCAGCTCACCAATCCCTCCAGGGTCTGGGGCCAACGTCCTGACTTTC CASSPIPPGSGANVLTF
TRBD1 TRBJ2-1 TRBV13 - TGTGCCAGCAGCTGGACAGGGGATTACAATGAGCAGTTCTTC CASSWTGDYNEQFF
- TRBJ1-2 TRBV3-1/TRBV3-2 - TGTGCCAGCAGCCAAGATAGAATCCATGGCTACACCTTC CASSQDRIHGYTF
TRBD1 TRBJ1-6 TRBV4-2 - TGTGCCAGCAGCCAAAACAGGGGTAATTCACCCCTCCACTTT CASSQNRGNSPLHF